The 21 T cell receptor beta chains below all came from one sample that was sequenced in a study of radiotherapy plus CTLA-4 blockade in lung cancer. Some clones are missing from TCRdb's copy, which holds only in-frame ones; the method was immunoSEQ multiplex PCR. The data hold fewer than 65,000 clones, with roughly 81% observed a single time. Sequencing was performed on peripheral blood, taken from a patient treated with radiotherapy plus ipilimumab. These receptors were obtained from a human donor with non-small cell lung cancer whose response to radiotherapy plus ipilimumab could not be evaluated.

V and J are TRBV25-1 and TRBJ1-1, with 7 bases fitting TRBD1. Germline assignment: CDR1 MGHDK and CDR2 SYGVNS. V gave up 8 bases and J gave up 6 bases; unmatched junction bases: 12. CDR3 length: 14 residues. For the CDR3, the DNA is TGTGCCAGCGGTGGTCCGACAGGGAAGGCTGAAGCTTTCTTT. It yields the protein CASGGPTGKAEAFF.

The chain uses TRBV2 and TRBJ2-6, with D uncertain. Per germline, CDR1 SNHLY and CDR2 FYNNEI. V was trimmed by 4 bases and J by 4 bases, leaving 20 bases between them. This CDR3 has 18 amino acids. CDR3 residues: CASSVVPTAPSGANVLTF. DNA for the CDR3: TGTGCCAGCAGTGTTGTTCCGACTGCCCCATCAGGGGCCAACGTCCTGACTTTC. The full variable domain, rest sourced from reference TRBV2 and TRBJ2-6, is EPEVTQTPSHQVTQMGQEVILRCVPISNHLYFYWYRQILGQKVEFLVSFYNNEISEKSEIFDDQFSVERPDGSNFTLKIRSTKLEDSAMYFCASSVVPTAPSGANVLTFGAGSRLTVL.

V and J are TRBV27 and TRBJ2-2; the match to TRBD2 covers 8 bases. Germline trimming cut 7 bases from V and 6 bases from J; bases unmatched to any gene: 10. Germline V lookup: CDR1 MNHEY, CDR2 SMNVEV (reference sequence). The CDR3 extends over 15 amino acids. The CDR3 loop is CASTRGLALAGELFF. CDR3 bases: TGTGCCAGCACCCGCGGACTAGCCTTGGCCGGGGAGCTGTTTTTT.

The genes are TRBV27 and TRBJ1-1; maybe TRBD1 (6 bases). V was clipped by 8 bases and J by 5 bases, with 24 bases between them. Looked up from germline, CDR1 is MNHEY and CDR2 is SMNVEV (reference sequence). The CDR3 is made up of 16 amino acids. CDR3 sequence reads: CASQSPKQGLITEAFF. CDR3 nucleotides: TGTGCCAGCCAATCACCAAAACAGGGTTTAATTACTGAAGCTTTCTTT.

V is TRBV5-1 and J is TRBJ2-1, with 10 nucleotides matching TRBD2. From germline, CDR1 is SGHRS and CDR2 YFSETQ. The CDR3 is 16 residues long. Trimming at V came to 4 bases and at J to 3 bases, leaving 7 bases not matched to a gene. This CDR3 reads CASSQPIAGGYNEQFF. The CDR3 nucleotides read TGCGCCAGCAGCCAGCCGATAGCGGGAGGCTACAATGAGCAGTTCTTC. The variable domain in full, with the rest retrieved from reference TRBV5-1 and TRBJ2-1, is KAGVTQTPRYLIKTRGQQVTLSCSPISGHRSVSWYQQTPGQGLQFLFEYFSETQRNKGNFPGRFSGRQFSNSRSEMNVSTLELGDSALYLCASSQPIAGGYNEQFFGPGTRLTVL.

The chain recombines TRBV29-1 with TRBJ2-7, with D perhaps matching TRBD2 (6 bases). The ends were cut back, 3 bases at V and 5 bases at J, with 11 bases in the middle. CDR3 length equals 12 residues. The germline gives CDR1 SQVTM, CDR2 ANQGSEA. CDR3 coding DNA: TGCAGCGTTGAGCGGGGCGTGCACGAGCAGTACTTC. Its translation: CSVERGVHEQYF.

V and J are TRBV7-9 and TRBJ2-1; maybe TRBD1 (6 bases). Germline V CDR1 and CDR2: SEHNR, FQNEAQ (reference sequence). This CDR3 is 12 amino acids long. Trimming shortened V by 5 bases and J by 9 bases, and 11 bases separated the two germline ends. The chain's CDR3 is CASSPGHLEQFF. The CDR3 bases are TGTGCCAGCAGCCCGGGACATCTTGAGCAGTTCTTC.

The chain has TRBV7-9 and TRBJ1-2; weak D call: TRBD1 (5 bases). With 4 bases removed from V and 4 bases from J, the gap between germline ends came to 10 bases. This CDR3 is 13 amino acids long. Germline assignment: CDR1 SEHNR and CDR2 FQNEAQ (reference sequence). The CDR3 reads CASSSTGPYGYTF. The CDR3 DNA is TGTGCCAGCAGCTCAACAGGACCCTATGGCTACACCTTC.

The rearrangement uses TRBV6-5 and TRBJ1-3, with D perhaps TRBD1 (6 bases). Germline V lookup: CDR1 MNHEY, CDR2 SVGAGI. V was cut by 6 bases and J by 1 base, with 10 bases left in between. The CDR3 spans 14 residues. CDR3 sequence (DNA): TGTGCCAGCAGGTCCCAGGGGTCTGGAAACACCATATATTTT. This gives the protein CASRSQGSGNTIYF.

Note on this clone: A read error may produce the germline difference seen at one junction end. The CDR3 coding sequence is TGTGCCGGCAGCGAATCCGGGACAGCTAACTATGGCTACACCTTC. Residues: CAGSESGTANYGYTF. The chain combines TRBV7-2 with TRBJ1-2, with 7 bases matching TRBD1. Germline V gene data show CDR1 as SGHTA and CDR2 as FQGNSA. This CDR3 region has 15 residues.

The V and J genes are TRBV6-5 and TRBJ1-2; D is ambiguous. With 2 bases removed from V and 7 bases from J, the gap between germline ends came to 20 bases. Germline V lookup: CDR1 MNHEY, CDR2 SVGAGI. The CDR3 covers 16 residues. In nucleotides, the CDR3 is TGTGCCAGCAGTTACCATGACGGTATAGGCGGTGGTGGCTACACCTTC. It encodes CASSYHDGIGGGGYTF.

The chain joins TRBV11-1 to TRBJ2-2; D is unresolved. Trimming pared 5 bases from V and 3 bases from J, leaving 7 bases between. The CDR3 contains 13 residues. CDR1 and CDR2 (germline): SGHAT, FQDESV (reference sequence). CDR3 sequence: CASSGTHTGELFF. The CDR3 DNA sequence: TGTGCCAGCAGCGGTACACACACCGGGGAGCTGTTTTTT.

A single count supports this clone. The chain couples TRBV5-1 to TRBJ2-3, with D maybe TRBD2 (5 bases). The V gene lost 4 bases and the J gene lost 2 bases, with 11 bases spanning the gap. The V gene's germline CDR1 is SGHRS and CDR2 YFSETQ. The CDR3 totals 14 residues. CDR3 amino acids: CASSMGATTDTQYF. The CDR3 DNA reads TGCGCCAGCAGCATGGGAGCCACCACAGATACGCAGTATTTT.

This chain joins TRBV7-3 and TRBJ2-1, with 8 bases matching TRBD2. Losses at the gene ends were 3 bases for V and 9 bases for J; bases not matched to a gene: 7. The CDR3 is 14 amino acids. Germline V gives CDR1 SGHTA, CDR2 FQGTGA. This chain's CDR3 is CASSFTGTRGEQFF. The CDR3 DNA reads as TGTGCCAGCAGCTTCACCGGGACTAGGGGTGAGCAGTTCTTC.

The chain recombines TRBV5-6 with TRBJ2-3, with TRBD2 matching over 12 bases. The V gene's germline CDR1 is SGHDT and CDR2 YYEEEE. This CDR3 region has 17 residues. The V gene end was trimmed by 3 bases and the J gene end by 6 bases; junction bases not matched to a gene: 11. As DNA, the CDR3 is TGTGCCAGCAGCTCTCATACCCTAGCGGGAGGGGGGGATACGCAGTATTTT. Its translation: CASSSHTLAGGGDTQYF.

This clone was seen just once. The chain couples TRBV10-3 to TRBJ2-3, with D tentatively TRBD2 (6 bases). In germline, CDR1 is ENHRY, CDR2 SYGVKD. V lost 3 bases to trimming and J lost 1 base, with 11 bases between them. The CDR3 runs to 15 residues. The chain's CDR3 is CAISDSGVGTDTQYF. The CDR3 DNA reads TGTGCCATCAGTGACTCGGGAGTGGGCACAGATACGCAGTATTTT.

This clone showed up just once. The rearrangement links TRBV6-5 to TRBJ2-1; tentative D call: TRBD1 (5 bases). V was pared by 2 bases and J by 8 bases, with 13 bases between. Germline CDR1 MNHEY, CDR2 SVGAGI. The CDR3 runs to 14 residues. The CDR3 is CASSYHGARDEQFF. The CDR3 region has the DNA TGTGCCAGCAGTTACCATGGGGCTAGGGATGAGCAGTTCTTC.

The chain is built from TRBV9 and TRBJ2-7; weak D call: TRBD1 (7 bases). Germline V gene lookup returns CDR1 SGDLS and CDR2 YYNGEE. Trimming left V 0 bases short and J 6 bases short, with 19 bases between. The CDR3 runs 16 residues. The CDR3 coding sequence is TGTGCCAGCAGCGTAGAGGCAGGGGGACTCGCCGCCGAGCAGTACTTC. Its protein product is CASSVEAGGLAAEQYF.

The DNA for the CDR3 is TGTGCCAGCAGCACCCCGACAGGCAACTCCTACGAGCAGTACTTC. Encoded protein: CASSTPTGNSYEQYF. The chain recombines TRBV28 with TRBJ2-7; possibly TRBD1 for D (6 bases). This CDR3 region has 15 residues. Germline assignment: CDR1 MDHEN and CDR2 SYDVKM. With 6 bases removed from V and 0 bases from J, the gap between germline ends came to 15 bases. Full variable domain (remainder filled in from reference TRBV28 and TRBJ2-7): DVKVTQSSRYLVKRTGEKVFLECVQDMDHENMFWYRQDPGLGLRLIYFSYDVKMKEKGDIPEGYSVSREKKERFSLILESASTNQTSMYLCASSTPTGNSYEQYFGPGTRLTVT.

This clone has only one observation. The rearrangement joins TRBV7-8 to TRBJ1-3, with 8 bases lining up with TRBD1. This CDR3 has 17 amino acids. V was clipped by 4 bases and J by 0 bases; unmatched bases: 8. Germline CDR1 reads SGHVS; CDR2 reads FQNEAQ. Here the CDR3 DNA reads TGTGCCAGCAGCTCAAGGGACAGGCTTTCCTCTGGAAACACCATATATTTT. It codes for CASSSRDRLSSGNTIYF.

The chain carries TRBV7-9 and TRBJ2-5, with D maybe TRBD2 (5 bases). Per germline, CDR1 SEHNR and CDR2 FQNEAQ (reference sequence). V was shortened by 4 bases and J by 2 bases, with 17 bases between the two germline ends. The CDR3 has 16 amino acids. The CDR3 here is CASSSTWRAEQETQYF. The CDR3 region has the DNA TGTGCCAGCAGCTCCACCTGGCGGGCGGAACAAGAGACCCAGTACTTC.